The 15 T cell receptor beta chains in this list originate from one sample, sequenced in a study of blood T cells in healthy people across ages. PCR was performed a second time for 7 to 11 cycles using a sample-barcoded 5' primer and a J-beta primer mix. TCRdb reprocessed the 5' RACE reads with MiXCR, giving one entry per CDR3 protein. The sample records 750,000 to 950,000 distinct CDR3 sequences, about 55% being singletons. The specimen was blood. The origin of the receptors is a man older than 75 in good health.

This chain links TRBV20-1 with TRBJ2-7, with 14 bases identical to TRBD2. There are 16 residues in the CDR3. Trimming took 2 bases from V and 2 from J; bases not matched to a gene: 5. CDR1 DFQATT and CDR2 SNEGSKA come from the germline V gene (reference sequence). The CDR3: CSARPTSGRATYEQYF. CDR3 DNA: TGCAGTGCTAGACCGACTAGCGGGAGGGCCACCTACGAGCAGTACTTC.

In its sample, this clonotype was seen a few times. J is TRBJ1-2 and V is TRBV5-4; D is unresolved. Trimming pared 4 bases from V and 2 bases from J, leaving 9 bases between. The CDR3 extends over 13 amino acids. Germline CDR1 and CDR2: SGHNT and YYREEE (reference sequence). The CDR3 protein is CASSRLGNYGYTF. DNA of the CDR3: TGTGCCAGCAGCCGCTTGGGGAACTATGGCTACACCTTC.

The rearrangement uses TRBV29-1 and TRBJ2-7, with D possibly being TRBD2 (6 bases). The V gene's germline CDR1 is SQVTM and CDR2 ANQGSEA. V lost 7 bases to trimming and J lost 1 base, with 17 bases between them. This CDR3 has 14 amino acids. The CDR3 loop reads CSAGAVADSYEQYF. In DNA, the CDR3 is TGCAGCGCCGGTGCAGTAGCGGATTCCTACGAGCAGTACTTC.

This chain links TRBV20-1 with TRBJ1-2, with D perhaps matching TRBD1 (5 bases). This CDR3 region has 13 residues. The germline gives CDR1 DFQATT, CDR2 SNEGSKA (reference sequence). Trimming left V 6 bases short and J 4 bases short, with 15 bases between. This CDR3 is CSALRGVGYGYTF. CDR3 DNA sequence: TGCAGTGCCCTTCGGGGGGTCGGCTATGGCTACACCTTC.

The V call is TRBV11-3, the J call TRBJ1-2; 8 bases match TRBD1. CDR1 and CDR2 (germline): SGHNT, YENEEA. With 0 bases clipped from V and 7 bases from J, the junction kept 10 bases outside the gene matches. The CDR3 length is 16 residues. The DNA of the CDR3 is TGTGCCAGCAGCTTAGACGCGGACAGGGCGGGCACTGGCTACACCTTC. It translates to CASSLDADRAGTGYTF.

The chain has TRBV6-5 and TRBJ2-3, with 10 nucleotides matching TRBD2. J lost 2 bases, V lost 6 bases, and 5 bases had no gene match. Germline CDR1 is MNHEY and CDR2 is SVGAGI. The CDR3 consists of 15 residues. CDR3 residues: CASRYLAGDTDTQYF. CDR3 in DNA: TGTGCCAGCAGATATCTAGCGGGGGACACAGATACGCAGTATTTT.

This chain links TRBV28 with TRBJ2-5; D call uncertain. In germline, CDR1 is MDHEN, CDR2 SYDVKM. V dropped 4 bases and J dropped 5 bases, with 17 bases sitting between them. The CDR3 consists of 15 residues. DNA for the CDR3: TGTGCCAGCAGTTCTATCGCCCCAACCGGGGAGACCCAGTACTTC. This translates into CASSSIAPTGETQYF.

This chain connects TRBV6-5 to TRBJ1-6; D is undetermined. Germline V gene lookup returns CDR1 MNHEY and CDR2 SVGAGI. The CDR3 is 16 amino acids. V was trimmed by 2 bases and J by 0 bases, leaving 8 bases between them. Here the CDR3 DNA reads TGTGCCAGCAGTTACACCCCCGGCTCCTATAATTCACCCCTCCACTTT. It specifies CASSYTPGSYNSPLHF.

The CDR3, as DNA: TGTGCCAGCAGCGTTTACGGTCCCCGGACCCCCAATGAGCAGTTCTTC. The encoded protein is CASSVYGPRTPNEQFF. This chain uses TRBV7-9 with TRBJ2-1; D unclear. Trimming stripped 5 bases from V and 6 bases from J, with 20 bases between. Germline CDR1 reads SEHNR; CDR2 reads FQNEAQ (reference sequence). The CDR3 contains 16 residues.

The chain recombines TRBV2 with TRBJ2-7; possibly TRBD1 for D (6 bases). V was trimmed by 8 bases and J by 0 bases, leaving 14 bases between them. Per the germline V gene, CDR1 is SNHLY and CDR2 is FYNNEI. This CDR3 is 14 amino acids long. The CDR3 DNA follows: TGTGCCAGCGTCCCTGGGGGCGGCTCCTACGAGCAGTACTTC. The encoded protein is CASVPGGGSYEQYF.

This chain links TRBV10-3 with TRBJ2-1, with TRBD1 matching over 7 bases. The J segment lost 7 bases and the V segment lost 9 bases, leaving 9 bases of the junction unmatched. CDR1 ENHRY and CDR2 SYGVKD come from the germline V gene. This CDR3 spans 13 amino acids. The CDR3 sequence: CAMRDREFNEQFF. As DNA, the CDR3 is TGTGCCATGAGGGACAGAGAATTTAATGAGCAGTTCTTC.

The CDR3 sequence is CSARLRDSFYGYTF. The CDR3 bases are TGCAGTGCCCGTTTGAGGGACAGTTTCTATGGCTACACCTTC. The chain carries TRBV20-1 and TRBJ1-2; 7 bases are shared with TRBD1. The germline V gene encodes CDR1 DFQATT and CDR2 SNEGSKA (reference sequence). V dropped 6 bases and J dropped 4; count of bases not matched to a gene: 11. The CDR3 contains 14 residues.

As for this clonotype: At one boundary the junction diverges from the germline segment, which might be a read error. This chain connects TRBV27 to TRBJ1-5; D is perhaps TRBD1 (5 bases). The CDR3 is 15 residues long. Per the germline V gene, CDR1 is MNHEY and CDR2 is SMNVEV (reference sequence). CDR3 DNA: TGTGTCAGCAGTTTAAAACACAGGCTAAATCAGCCCCAGCATTTT. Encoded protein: CVSSLKHRLNQPQHF.

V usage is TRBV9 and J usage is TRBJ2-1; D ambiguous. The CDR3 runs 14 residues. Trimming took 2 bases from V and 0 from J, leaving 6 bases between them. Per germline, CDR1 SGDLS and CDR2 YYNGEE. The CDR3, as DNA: TGTGCCAGCAGCGTCGACTTCTCCTACAATGAGCAGTTCTTC. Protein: CASSVDFSYNEQFF. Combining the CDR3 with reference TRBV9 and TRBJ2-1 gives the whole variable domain DSGVTQTPKHLITATGQRVTLRCSPRSGDLSVYWYQQSLDQGLQFLIQYYNGEERAKGNILERFSAQQFPDLHSELNLSSLELGDSALYFCASSVDFSYNEQFFGPGTRLTVL.

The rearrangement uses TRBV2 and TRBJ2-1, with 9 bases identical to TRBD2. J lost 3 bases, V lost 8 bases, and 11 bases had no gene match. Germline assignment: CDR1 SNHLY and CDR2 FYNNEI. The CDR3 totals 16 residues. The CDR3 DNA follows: TGTGCCAGCTCTCTCCGACTAGCGGCAAACTACAATGAGCAGTTCTTC. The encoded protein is CASSLRLAANYNEQFF.